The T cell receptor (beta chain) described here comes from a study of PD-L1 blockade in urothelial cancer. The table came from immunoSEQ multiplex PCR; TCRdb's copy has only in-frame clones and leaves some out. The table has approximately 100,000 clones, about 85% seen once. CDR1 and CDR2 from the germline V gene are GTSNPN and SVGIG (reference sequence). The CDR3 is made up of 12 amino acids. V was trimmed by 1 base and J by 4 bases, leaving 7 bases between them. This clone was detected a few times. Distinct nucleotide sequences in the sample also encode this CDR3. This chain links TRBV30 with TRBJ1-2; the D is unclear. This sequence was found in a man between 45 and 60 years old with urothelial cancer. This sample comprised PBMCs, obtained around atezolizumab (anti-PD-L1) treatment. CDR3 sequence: CAWSGGGYGYTF. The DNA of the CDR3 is TGTGCCTGGAGTGGGGGAGGCTATGGCTACACCTTC. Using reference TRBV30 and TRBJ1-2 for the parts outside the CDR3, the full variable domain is SQTIHQWPATLVQPVGSPLSLECTVEGTSNPNLYWYRQAAGRGLQLLFYSVGIGQISSEVPQNLSASRPQDRQFILSSKKLLLSDSGFYLCAWSGGGYGYTFGSGTRLTVV.